This is a list of T cell receptor beta chains from one sample in a study of blood T cell repertoires in COVID-19. The protocol was immunoSEQ multiplex PCR, while the TCRdb copy is restricted to in-frame clones and leaves out a portion. In the table there are about 73,000 clones, nearly 85% of which are singletons. Input material: peripheral blood. These TCRs come from a woman aged 55-69 years with acute or convalescent COVID-19. CDR3s include the opening cysteine and the closing phenylalanine or tryptophan.

V gene,J gene,CDR3 protein
TRBV7-3,TRBJ2-1,CASSLFPRGTSGRDNEQFF
TRBV7-8,TRBJ1-4,CASSLVTGVNEKLFF
TRBV5-4,TRBJ1-2,CASSSQSNYGYTF
TRBV11-3,TRBJ2-1,CASSLMGGSYNEQFF
TRBV6-2/TRBV6-3,TRBJ1-6,CASSYGGSGSPLHF
TRBV6-1,TRBJ2-5,CASSDQGLTETQYF
TRBV9,TRBJ1-6,CASSVDPSGQGNSPLHF
TRBV19,TRBJ1-6,CASTTSREAASVSSYNSPLHF
TRBV15,TRBJ2-5,CATSRVRGGRYGFPRPETQYF
TRBV18,TRBJ1-5,CASSPGTGGSQPQHF
TRBV7-9,TRBJ2-7,CASSLGGVEVQYF
TRBV5-5,TRBJ1-1,CASSPDRVGPDTEAFF
TRBV27,TRBJ1-5,CASTLSGAYNQPQHF
TRBV14,TRBJ1-6,CASSQRTVAGSPLHF
TRBV11-3,TRBJ2-5,CASSFGRGQETQYF
TRBV28,TRBJ1-3,CASKQLGNTIYF
TRBV5-1,TRBJ2-1,CASSLMAGGYNEQFF
TRBV6-2/TRBV6-3,TRBJ1-1,CASRYQRTEAFF
TRBV7-9,TRBJ1-4,CASSPDSYNEKLFF
TRBV2,TRBJ1-1,CASSDSLTDEAFF
TRBV5-8,TRBJ2-5,CASSSGTSGGISETQYF
TRBV19,TRBJ2-2,CASSLRHNTGELFF
TRBV24-1,TRBJ1-1,CAASQGNTEAFF
TRBV15,TRBJ2-4,CATSREGQGSIQYF
TRBV11-2,TRBJ1-5,CASSPRGTGDQPQHF
TRBV3-1/TRBV3-2,TRBJ2-7,CASSRTGSYEQYF
TRBV6-1,TRBJ1-3,CASSENPGQGGNTIYF
TRBV6-1,TRBJ1-2,CASSEYSNYGYTF
TRBV7-3,TRBJ1-5,CASSLKLPCREVSRGNQPQHF
TRBV28,TRBJ1-6,CASRRQGLFYSPLHF
TRBV30,TRBJ1-3,CAWRRTASITIYF
TRBV7-9,TRBJ1-2,CASSRTGSRYGYTF
TRBV19,TRBJ2-2,CASRYPKPGLAGAGELFF
TRBV7-9,TRBJ2-7,CASSSTGPFSYEQYF
TRBV18,TRBJ1-4,CASSPGSTGANEKLFF
TRBV6-5,TRBJ1-5,CASRTGDNQPQHF
TRBV28,TRBJ1-1,CASFPPASTEAFF
TRBV2,TRBJ2-7,CASSLGQGISYEQYF
TRBV30,TRBJ2-4,CAWSRTSGKNIQYF
TRBV3-1/TRBV3-2,TRBJ2-3,CASSQTWGGSMPDTQYF
TRBV28,TRBJ1-4,CASSPDRYNEKLFF
TRBV6-4,TRBJ1-1,CASKVYGTEHMNTEAFF
TRBV12-3/TRBV12-4,TRBJ2-5,CASSLAQVKTQYF
TRBV4-2,TRBJ1-2,CASSQDTIGLDQYGYTF
TRBV6-6,TRBJ2-5,CASSRSRTRGETQYF
TRBV6-1,TRBJ1-2,CASSEQRYTERRGYTF
TRBV5-6,TRBJ2-7,CASSLWRVLSYEQYF
TRBV15,TRBJ2-7,CATSPRTSHEQYF
TRBV5-6,TRBJ2-7,CASSFVGSKSYEQYF
TRBV18,TRBJ2-7,CASSPSAGGGHEQYF
TRBV7-2,TRBJ1-5,CASSTTGTGLGSNQPQHF
TRBV6-6,TRBJ2-1,CASSKGGLAGANEQFF
TRBV25-1,TRBJ1-1,CASGQPNTEAFF
TRBV6-5,TRBJ1-5,CASSYGGGGQPQHF
TRBV6-1,TRBJ2-2,CASSEFPGTIKGELFF
TRBV5-6,TRBJ2-3,CASKGQVSTDTQYF
TRBV12-3/TRBV12-4,TRBJ1-3,CASTRVPGTIYF
TRBV3-1/TRBV3-2,TRBJ1-1,CASSPQTGNTEAFF
TRBV5-1,TRBJ2-1,CASSLGIGTSGRIDEQFF
TRBV3-1/TRBV3-2,TRBJ1-2,CASSRGQAGGYTF